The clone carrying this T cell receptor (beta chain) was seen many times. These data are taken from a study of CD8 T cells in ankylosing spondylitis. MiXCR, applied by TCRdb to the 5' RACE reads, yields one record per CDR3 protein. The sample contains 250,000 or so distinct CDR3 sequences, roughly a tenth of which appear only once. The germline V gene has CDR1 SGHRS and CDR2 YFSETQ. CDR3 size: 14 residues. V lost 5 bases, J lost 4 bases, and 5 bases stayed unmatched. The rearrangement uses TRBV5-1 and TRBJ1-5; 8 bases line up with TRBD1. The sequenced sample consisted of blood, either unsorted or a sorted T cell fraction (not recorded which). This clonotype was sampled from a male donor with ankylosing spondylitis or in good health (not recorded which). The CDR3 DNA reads TGCGCCAGCAGAGCAGGGGGCCTTAATCAGCCCCAGCATTTT. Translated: CASRAGGLNQPQHF. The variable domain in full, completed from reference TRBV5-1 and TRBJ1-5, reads KAGVTQTPRYLIKTRGQQVTLSCSPISGHRSVSWYQQTPGQGLQFLFEYFSETQRNKGNFPGRFSGRQFSNSRSEMNVSTLELGDSALYLCASRAGGLNQPQHFGDGTRLSIL.